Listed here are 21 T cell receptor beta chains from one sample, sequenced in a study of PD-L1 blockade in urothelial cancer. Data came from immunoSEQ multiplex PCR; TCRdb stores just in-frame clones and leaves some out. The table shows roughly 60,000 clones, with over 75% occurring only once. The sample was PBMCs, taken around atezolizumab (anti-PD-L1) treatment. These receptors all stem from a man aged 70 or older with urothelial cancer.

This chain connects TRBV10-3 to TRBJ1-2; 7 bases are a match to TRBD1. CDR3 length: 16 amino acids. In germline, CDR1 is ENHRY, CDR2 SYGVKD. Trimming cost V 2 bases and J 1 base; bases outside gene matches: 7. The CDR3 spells CAISEGPGTDNYGYTF. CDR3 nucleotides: TGTGCCATCAGTGAGGGCCCCGGGACAGATAACTATGGCTACACCTTC.

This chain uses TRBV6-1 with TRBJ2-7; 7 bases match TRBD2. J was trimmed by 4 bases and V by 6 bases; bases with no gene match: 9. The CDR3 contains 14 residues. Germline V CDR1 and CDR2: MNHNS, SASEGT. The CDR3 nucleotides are TGTGCCAGCAGGGGAGAGGGAGGGCGGTACGAGCAGTACTTC. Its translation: CASRGEGGRYEQYF.

For the CDR3, the DNA is TGTGCCAGCAGCCAGAGGACAGGGTACGCGAACACTGAAGCTTTCTTT. Residues: CASSQRTGYANTEAFF. The chain has TRBV5-4 and TRBJ1-1, with 8 bases aligning to TRBD1. V shed 4 bases and J 1 base; nucleotides not matched to a gene: 9. Germline CDR1 and CDR2: SGHNT and YYREEE (reference sequence). There are 16 residues in the CDR3.

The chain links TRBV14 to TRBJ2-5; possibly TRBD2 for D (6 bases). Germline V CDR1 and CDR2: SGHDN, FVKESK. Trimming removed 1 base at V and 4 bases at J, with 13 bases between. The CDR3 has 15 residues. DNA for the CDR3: TGTGCCAGCAGCCAAGTGTTGGGGGGATCAGAGACCCAGTACTTC. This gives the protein CASSQVLGGSETQYF.

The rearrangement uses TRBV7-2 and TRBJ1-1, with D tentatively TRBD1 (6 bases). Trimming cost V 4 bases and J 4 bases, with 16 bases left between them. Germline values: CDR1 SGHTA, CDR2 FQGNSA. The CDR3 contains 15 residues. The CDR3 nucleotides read TGTGCCAGCAGCTGGAGGTTACAGGACAGCACTGAAGCTTTCTTT. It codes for CASSWRLQDSTEAFF.

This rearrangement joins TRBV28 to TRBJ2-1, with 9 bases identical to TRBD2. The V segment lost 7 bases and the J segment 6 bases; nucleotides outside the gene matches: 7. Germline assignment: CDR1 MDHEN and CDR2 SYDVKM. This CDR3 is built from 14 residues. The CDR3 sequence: CASIMREGRNEQFF. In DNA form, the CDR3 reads TGTGCCAGCATCATGCGGGAGGGCCGCAATGAGCAGTTCTTC.

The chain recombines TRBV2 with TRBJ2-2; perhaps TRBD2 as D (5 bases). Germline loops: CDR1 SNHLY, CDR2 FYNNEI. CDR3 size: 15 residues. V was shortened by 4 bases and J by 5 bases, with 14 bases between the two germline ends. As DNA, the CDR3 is TGTGCCAGCAGTGTCCGTGGGAGAGGTACCGGGGAGCTGTTTTTT. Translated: CASSVRGRGTGELFF. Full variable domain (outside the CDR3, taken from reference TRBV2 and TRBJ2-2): EPEVTQTPSHQVTQMGQEVILRCVPISNHLYFYWYRQILGQKVEFLVSFYNNEISEKSEIFDDQFSVERPDGSNFTLKIRSTKLEDSAMYFCASSVRGRGTGELFFGEGSRLTVL.

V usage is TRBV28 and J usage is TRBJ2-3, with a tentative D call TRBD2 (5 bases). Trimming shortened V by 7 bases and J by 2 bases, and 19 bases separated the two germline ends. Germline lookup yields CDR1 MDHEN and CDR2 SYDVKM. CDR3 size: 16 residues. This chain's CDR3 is CASNSQSGAVTDTQYF. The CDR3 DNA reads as TGTGCCAGCAATTCCCAAAGCGGAGCGGTCACAGATACGCAGTATTTT.

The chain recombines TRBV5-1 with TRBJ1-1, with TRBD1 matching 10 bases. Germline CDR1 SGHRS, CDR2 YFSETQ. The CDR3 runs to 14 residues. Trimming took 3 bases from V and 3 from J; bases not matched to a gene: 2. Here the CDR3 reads CASSWTGGDTEAFF. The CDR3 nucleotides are TGCGCCAGCAGCTGGACAGGGGGGGACACTGAAGCTTTCTTT.

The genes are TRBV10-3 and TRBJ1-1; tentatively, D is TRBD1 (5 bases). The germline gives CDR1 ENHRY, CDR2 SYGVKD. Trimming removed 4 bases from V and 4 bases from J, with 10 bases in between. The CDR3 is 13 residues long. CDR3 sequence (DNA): TGTGCCATCAGTGCTGGGCAGGGCACTGAAGCTTTCTTT. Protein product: CAISAGQGTEAFF.

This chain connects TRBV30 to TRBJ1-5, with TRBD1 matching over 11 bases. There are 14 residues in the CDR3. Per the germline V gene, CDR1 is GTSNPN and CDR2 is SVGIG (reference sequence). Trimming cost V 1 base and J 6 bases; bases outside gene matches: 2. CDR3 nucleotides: TGTGCCTGGAGTGGGACAGGGGGCCTTCAGCCCCAGCATTTT. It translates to CAWSGTGGLQPQHF.

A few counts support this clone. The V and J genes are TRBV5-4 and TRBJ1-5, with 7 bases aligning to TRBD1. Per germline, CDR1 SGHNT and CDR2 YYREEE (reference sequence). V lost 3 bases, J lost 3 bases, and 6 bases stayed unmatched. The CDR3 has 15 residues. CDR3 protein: CASSSGGLPNQPQHF. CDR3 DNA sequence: TGTGCCAGCAGCTCAGGGGGACTGCCCAATCAGCCCCAGCATTTT.

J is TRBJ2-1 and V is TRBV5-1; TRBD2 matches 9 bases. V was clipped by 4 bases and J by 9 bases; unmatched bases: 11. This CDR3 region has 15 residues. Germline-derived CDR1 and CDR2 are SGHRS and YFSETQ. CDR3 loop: CASSGGTSNYGEQFF. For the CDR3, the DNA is TGCGCCAGCAGCGGGGGGACTAGCAATTACGGTGAGCAGTTCTTC.

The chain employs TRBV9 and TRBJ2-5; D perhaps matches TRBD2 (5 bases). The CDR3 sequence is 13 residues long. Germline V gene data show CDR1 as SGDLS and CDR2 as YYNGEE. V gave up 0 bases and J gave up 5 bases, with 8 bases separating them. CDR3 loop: CASSVAGSETQYF. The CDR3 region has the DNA TGTGCCAGCAGCGTAGCTGGGAGTGAGACCCAGTACTTC.

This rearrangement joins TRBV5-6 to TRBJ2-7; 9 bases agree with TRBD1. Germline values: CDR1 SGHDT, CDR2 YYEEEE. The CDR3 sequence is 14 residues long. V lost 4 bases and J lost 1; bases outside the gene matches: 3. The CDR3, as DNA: TGTGCCAGCAGCCGGGGGACAGGGTCCTACGAGCAGTACTTC. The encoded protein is CASSRGTGSYEQYF.

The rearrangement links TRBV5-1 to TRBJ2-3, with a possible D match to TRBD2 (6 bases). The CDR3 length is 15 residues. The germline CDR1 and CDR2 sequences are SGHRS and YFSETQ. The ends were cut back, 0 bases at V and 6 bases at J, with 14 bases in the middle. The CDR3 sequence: CASSLEGRGPDTQYF. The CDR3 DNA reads TGCGCCAGCAGCTTGGAGGGGCGGGGTCCCGATACGCAGTATTTT.

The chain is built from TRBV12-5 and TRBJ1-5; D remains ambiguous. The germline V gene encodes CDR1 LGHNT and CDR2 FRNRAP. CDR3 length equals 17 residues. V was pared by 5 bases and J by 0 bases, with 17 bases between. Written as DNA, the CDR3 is TGTGCTAGTGGTCTCGGAGGCGGGAAGGATAGCAATCAGCCCCAGCATTTT. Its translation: CASGLGGGKDSNQPQHF.

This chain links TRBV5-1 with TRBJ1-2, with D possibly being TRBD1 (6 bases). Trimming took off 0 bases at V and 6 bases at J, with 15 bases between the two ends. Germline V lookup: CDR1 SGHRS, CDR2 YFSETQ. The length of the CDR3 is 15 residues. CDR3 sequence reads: CASSLESGDPHGYTF. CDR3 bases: TGCGCCAGCAGCTTGGAGTCAGGGGACCCACATGGCTACACCTTC. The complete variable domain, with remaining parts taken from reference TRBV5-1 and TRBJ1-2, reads KAGVTQTPRYLIKTRGQQVTLSCSPISGHRSVSWYQQTPGQGLQFLFEYFSETQRNKGNFPGRFSGRQFSNSRSEMNVSTLELGDSALYLCASSLESGDPHGYTFGSGTRLTVV.

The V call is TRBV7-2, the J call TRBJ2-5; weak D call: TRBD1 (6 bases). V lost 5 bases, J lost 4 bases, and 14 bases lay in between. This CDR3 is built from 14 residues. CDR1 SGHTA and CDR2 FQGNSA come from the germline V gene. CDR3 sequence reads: CASSTLQGGETQYF. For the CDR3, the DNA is TGTGCCAGCAGCACTCTACAGGGTGGAGAGACCCAGTACTTC.

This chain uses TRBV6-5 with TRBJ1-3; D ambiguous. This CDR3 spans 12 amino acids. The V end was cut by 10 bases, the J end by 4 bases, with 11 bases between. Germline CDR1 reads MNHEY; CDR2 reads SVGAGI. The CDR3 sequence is CATQAPGNTIYF. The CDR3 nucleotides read TGTGCCACCCAAGCTCCCGGAAACACCATATATTTT.

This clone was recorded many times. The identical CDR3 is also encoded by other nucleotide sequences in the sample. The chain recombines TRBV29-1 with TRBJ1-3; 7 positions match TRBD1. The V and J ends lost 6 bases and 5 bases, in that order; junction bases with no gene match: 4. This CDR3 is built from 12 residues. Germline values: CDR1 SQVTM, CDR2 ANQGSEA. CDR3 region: CSVGQERNTIYF. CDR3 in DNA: TGCAGCGTCGGACAGGAGAGAAACACCATATATTTT.